These T cell receptor beta chains were read from a single sample in a study of patients and donors after allogeneic stem cell transplantation. Via MiXCR, TCRdb re-called the RT-PCR reads, giving one row per CDR3 protein. The table lists about 230,000 distinct CDR3 sequences, around an eighth of them singletons, with roughly 11% in the top ten. Sequencing input: blood, either unsorted or a sorted T cell fraction (not recorded which). The receptors shown here come from a human donor who was either an allogeneic HSCT recipient or a stem cell or donor lymphocyte infusion donor (not recorded which). It is not recorded whose cells these are; they may come from a transplant donor. Both conserved end residues are part of each CDR3. The D gene is left open where the match is weak. Rows give clone size only sometimes, using once, few, many, or a class for an expanded clone.

V	J	size	D	length	CDR3	DNA
TRBV5-4	TRBJ2-3	-	TRBD1	15	CASSSKTGSTDTQYF	TGTGCCAGCAGCTCGAAGACAGGGAGCACAGATACGCAGTATTTT
TRBV20-1	TRBJ1-6	-	-	15	CSAQTGGSDNSPLHF	TGCAGTGCCCAGACGGGAGGATCGGATAATTCACCCCTCCACTTT
TRBV5-4	TRBJ2-2	-	TRBD2	16	CASSLFSGSGTGELFF	TGTGCCAGCAGCTTGTTTAGCGGGAGCGGGACCGGGGAGCTGTTTTTT
TRBV5-1	TRBJ2-5	few	TRBD2	15	CAGRISGRTGETQYF	TGCGCCGGACGGATCAGCGGGAGGACCGGGGAGACCCAGTACTTC
TRBV6-4	TRBJ2-1	few	-	15	CASSDRDTAYNEQFF	TGTGCCAGCAGTGACCGGGACACAGCCTACAATGAGCAGTTCTTC
TRBV7-2	TRBJ2-3	-	-	15	CASSPSSSGTDTQYF	TGTGCCAGCAGCCCCTCGTCCTCTGGCACAGATACGCAGTATTTT
TRBV20-1	TRBJ1-5	-	-	16	CSAGTYQPGGSQPQHF	TGCAGTGCTGGAACCTACCAGCCGGGGGGTAGTCAGCCCCAGCATTTT
TRBV12-3/TRBV12-4	TRBJ2-5	few	TRBD2	15	CASSRTSAYQETQYF	TGTGCCAGCAGTCGGACTAGCGCATACCAAGAGACCCAGTACTTC
TRBV12-3/TRBV12-4	TRBJ2-3	many	-	14	CASSLGTTPDTQYF	TGTGCCAGCAGTCTCGGGACCACTCCAGATACGCAGTATTTT
TRBV20-1	TRBJ2-3	-	TRBD2	14	CSATFAGGVDTQYF	TGCAGTGCGACCTTCGCGGGGGGGGTAGATACGCAGTATTTT
TRBV5-1	TRBJ2-1	-	TRBD2	13	CASRLADYNEQFF	TGCGCCAGCAGACTAGCGGATTACAATGAGCAGTTCTTC
TRBV6-1	TRBJ2-5	few	-	15	CASSEAEAFGETQYF	TGTGCCAGCAGTGAAGCTGAGGCCTTCGGCGAGACCCAGTACTTC
TRBV11-2	TRBJ2-3	few	TRBD2	19	CASSFRSSGGAGGGDTQYF	TGTGCCAGCAGCTTTCGGTCTAGCGGGGGGGCCGGGGGAGGAGATACGCAGTATTTT
TRBV6-5	TRBJ1-4	few	TRBD1	14	CASSYGQGAEKLFF	TGTGCCAGCAGTTACGGGCAGGGGGCGGAAAAACTGTTTTTT
TRBV7-3	TRBJ2-1	few	-	16	CASSLRLSEIYNEQFF	TGTGCCAGCAGCTTACGGCTGAGCGAGATCTACAATGAGCAGTTCTTC
TRBV5-1	TRBJ2-3	many	-	16	CASSPGLERYTDTQYF	TGCGCCAGCAGCCCGGGACTCGAGCGGTACACAGATACGCAGTATTTT
TRBV13	TRBJ2-7	-	TRBD2	15	CASSPPGGVTYEQYF	TGTGCCAGCAGCCCCCCGGGGGGTGTAACCTACGAGCAGTACTTC
TRBV18	TRBJ2-2	-	-	14	CASSPPENAGELFF	TGTGCCAGCTCACCACCCGAGAATGCCGGGGAGCTGTTTTTT
TRBV11-2	TRBJ2-3	-	TRBD2	15	CASSLEGSGVDTQYF	TGTGCCAGCAGCTTAGAAGGTAGCGGGGTGGATACGCAGTATTTT
TRBV20-1	TRBJ2-1	-	TRBD1	16	CSAEWTGTPTASEQFF	TGCAGTGCTGAATGGACAGGGACTCCGACCGCGAGTGAGCAGTTCTTC
TRBV25-1	TRBJ1-4	many	-	17	CASSEGLAGARGEKLFF	TGTGCCAGCAGTGAAGGGCTTGCAGGGGCCCGGGGTGAAAAACTGTTTTTT
TRBV11-2	TRBJ2-3	few	TRBD2	17	CASSYGSSGGASDTQYF	TGTGCCAGCAGCTATGGGTCTAGCGGGGGCGCCTCCGATACGCAGTATTTT
TRBV25-1	TRBJ2-7	-	TRBD1	16	CASSEVVGTDSYEQYF	TGTGCCAGCAGTGAAGTTGTCGGGACAGACTCCTACGAGCAGTACTTC
TRBV7-2	TRBJ1-6	once	TRBD1	15	CASSPGTAKNSPLHF	TGTGCCAGCAGCCCCGGGACAGCTAAAAATTCACCCCTCCACTTT
TRBV7-2	TRBJ2-1	-	TRBD2	14	CASSSRGSYNEQFF	TGTGCCAGCAGCTCGCGGGGGTCCTACAATGAGCAGTTCTTC
TRBV24-1	TRBJ2-1	few	-	15	CATSGAPPRYNEQFF	TGTGCCACCAGTGGGGCACCCCCTCGGTACAATGAGCAGTTCTTC
TRBV20-1	TRBJ1-4	-	-	16	CSARNGAGATNEKLFF	TGCAGTGCTAGGAATGGGGCAGGGGCAACTAATGAAAAACTGTTTTTT
TRBV14	TRBJ2-4	-	TRBD1	18	CASSPGQGFGLAKNIQYF	TGTGCCAGCAGCCCGGGACAGGGGTTCGGTCTAGCCAAAAACATTCAGTACTTC
TRBV2	TRBJ2-1	many	-	13	CASSEVRGPKQFF	TGTGCCAGCAGTGAGGTTAGGGGCCCGAAGCAGTTCTTC
TRBV6-1	TRBJ2-7	few	TRBD1	15	CASSVTRDRGHEQYF	TGTGCCAGCAGTGTTACCCGGGACAGGGGCCACGAGCAGTACTTC
TRBV5-8	TRBJ2-7	few	-	12	CASSLGGLLQYF	TGTGCCAGCAGCTTGGGAGGACTATTGCAGTACTTC
TRBV20-1	TRBJ2-1	few	-	15	CSARDSGKGGNEQFF	TGCAGTGCTAGAGACAGCGGGAAGGGGGGCAATGAGCAGTTCTTC
TRBV20-1	TRBJ2-3	-	TRBD2	15	CSARPGLADTDTQYF	TGCAGTGCTAGGCCGGGACTAGCGGACACAGATACGCAGTATTTT
TRBV5-1	TRBJ1-6	many	TRBD1	16	CASSGRTGDGNSPLHF	TGCGCCAGCAGCGGGAGGACAGGGGATGGGAATTCACCCCTCCACTTT
TRBV3-1	TRBJ2-5	few	-	13	CASSQARLGTQYF	TGTGCCAGCAGCCAAGCCCGGTTAGGAACCCAGTACTTC
TRBV5-1	TRBJ2-3	many	TRBD1	19	CASSLAGVSQGALTDTQYF	TGCGCCAGCAGCTTGGCCGGGGTTTCACAGGGGGCCCTCACAGATACGCAGTATTTT
TRBV6-1	TRBJ2-7	-	TRBD1	14	CASSVTGGTYEQYF	TGTGCCAGCAGCGTAACAGGGGGGACCTACGAGCAGTACTTC
TRBV19	TRBJ1-6	-	-	15	CASTDGRTYNSPLHF	TGTGCCAGTACCGACGGACGGACCTATAATTCACCCCTCCACTTT
TRBV9	TRBJ2-3	many	-	15	CASSVQGRFIDTQYF	TGTGCCAGCAGCGTACAGGGGCGCTTTATAGATACGCAGTATTTT
TRBV11-2	TRBJ1-1	-	-	14	CASSWGQLNTEAFF	TGTGCCAGCAGCTGGGGACAATTGAACACTGAAGCTTTCTTT
TRBV5-5	TRBJ1-6	few	TRBD1	14	CASSLDRGYSPLHF	TGTGCCAGCAGCTTGGACAGGGGGTATTCACCCCTCCACTTT